The 15 T cell receptor beta chains reported below all come from one sample, sequenced in a study of early T cells in non-severe SARS-CoV-2 infection. MiXCR, applied by TCRdb to the 5' RACE reads, yields one record per CDR3 protein. The repertoire consists of about 19,000 distinct CDR3 sequences, with more than 5% occurring once and the leading ten covering 6.3%. Sequencing was performed on whole blood. Receptor source: an adult who was a healthcare worker with PCR-confirmed SARS-CoV-2 infection or an uninfected control (not recorded which).

This clonotype was counted many times. The chain has TRBV20-1 and TRBJ2-1; D possibly uses TRBD1 or TRBD2 (5 bases each). The CDR3 has 14 residues. CDR1 DFQATT and CDR2 SNEGSKA come from the germline V gene (reference sequence). Trimming cost V 2 bases and J 0 bases, with 8 bases left between them. The CDR3 protein is CSARKGSSYNEQFF. DNA for the CDR3: TGCAGTGCTAGAAAGGGGAGCTCCTACAATGAGCAGTTCTTC.

This clonotype showed up many times. This rearrangement joins TRBV28 to TRBJ2-7; 11 bases match TRBD2. The germline V gene encodes CDR1 MDHEN and CDR2 SYDVKM. There are 14 residues in the CDR3. Trimming took 8 bases from V and 4 from J; bases not matched to a gene: 7. The CDR3 reads CASWDGTSGYEQYF. For the CDR3, the DNA is TGTGCCAGCTGGGACGGGACTAGCGGATACGAGCAGTACTTC.

This clonotype was observed many times. This chain joins TRBV20-1 and TRBJ2-1; either TRBD1 or TRBD2 may fit D (7 bases each). CDR3 length: 14 residues. Germline V gives CDR1 DFQATT, CDR2 SNEGSKA (reference sequence). V was pared by 6 bases and J by 6 bases, with 18 bases between. DNA for the CDR3: TGCAGTGCGAGGGGGCGGGAGAGGTTCAATGAGCAGTTCTTC. Its protein product is CSARGRERFNEQFF.

The chain carries TRBV27 and TRBJ1-1, with D perhaps TRBD1 (6 bases). V was shortened by 3 bases and J by 4 bases, with 15 bases between the two germline ends. The germline CDR1 and CDR2 sequences are MNHEY and SMNVEV (reference sequence). The CDR3 loop spans 15 amino acids. The CDR3 DNA follows: TGTGCCAGCAGTTTTGGGGGGGGCGCAGGCACTGAAGCTTTCTTT. The encoded protein is CASSFGGGAGTEAFF.

This clonotype is categorized as medium-sized. V and J are TRBV5-4 and TRBJ1-1; D gene unclear. This CDR3 contains 14 residues. Germline-derived CDR1 and CDR2 are SGHNT and YYREEE (reference sequence). V was cut by 0 bases and J by 4 bases, with 10 bases left in between. The CDR3 protein is CASSLDWGGTEAFF. DNA of the CDR3: TGTGCCAGCAGCTTGGATTGGGGTGGCACTGAAGCTTTCTTT.

This clonotype was seen ten or more times. The rearrangement links TRBV25-1 to TRBJ2-2; D is unresolved. The CDR3 covers 11 residues. Between the trimmed V and J ends, which lost 5 bases and 6 bases, there was a span of 4 bases. Germline CDR1 and CDR2: MGHDK and SYGVNS. The CDR3 spells CASSSAGELFF. The DNA of the CDR3 is TGTGCCAGCAGTTCCGCCGGGGAGCTGTTTTTT. The whole variable domain, filled in from reference TRBV25-1 and TRBJ2-2, reads EADIYQTPRYLVIGTGKKITLECSQTMGHDKMYWYQQDPGMELHLIHYSYGVNSTEKGDLSSESTVSRIRTEHFPLTLESARPSHTSQYLCASSSAGELFFGEGSRLTVL.

This clonotype was recorded many times. V usage is TRBV10-1 and J usage is TRBJ2-3; D not certain. The germline gives CDR1 WNHNN, CDR2 SYGVQD (reference sequence). The CDR3 has 13 residues. Trimming removed 2 bases at V and 2 bases at J, with 5 bases between. In nucleotides, the CDR3 is TGCGCCAGCAGTGAGCCCGACACAGATACGCAGTATTTT. It translates to CASSEPDTDTQYF.

This clonotype was counted a few times. The chain joins TRBV5-1 to TRBJ1-1; tentative D call: TRBD1 (5 bases). V lost 2 bases and J 5 bases, leaving 13 bases between the germline ends. The CDR3 has 14 residues. CDR1 and CDR2 (germline): SGHRS, YFSETQ. Here the CDR3 reads CASSLVQGETEAFF. The CDR3 nucleotides are TGCGCCAGCAGCTTAGTGCAAGGGGAAACTGAAGCTTTCTTT.

Ten or more counts support this clonotype. The rearrangement links TRBV20-1 to TRBJ2-1; D gene uncertain. Germline V CDR1 and CDR2: DFQATT, SNEGSKA (reference sequence). V was pared by 1 base and J by 2 bases, with 9 bases between. There are 14 residues in the CDR3. CDR3 amino acids: CSARGLFTYNEQFF. CDR3 DNA: TGCAGTGCTAGAGGACTTTTTACCTACAATGAGCAGTTCTTC.

This clonotype was recorded at least ten times. The chain carries TRBV29-1 and TRBJ2-5, with 7 bases fitting TRBD1. The CDR3 covers 12 residues. The germline gives CDR1 SQVTM, CDR2 ANQGSEA. V dropped 4 bases and J dropped 1; count of bases not matched to a gene: 0. CDR3: CSVGQGQETQYF. DNA of the CDR3: TGCAGCGTTGGACAGGGCCAAGAGACCCAGTACTTC.

The table lists this clonotype with a few counts. The chain recombines TRBV28 with TRBJ2-7; TRBD2 aligns across 7 bases. The J segment lost 6 bases and the V segment lost 4 bases, leaving 6 bases of the junction unmatched. The CDR3 runs to 13 residues. From germline, CDR1 is MDHEN and CDR2 SYDVKM. CDR3 DNA: TGTGCCAGCAGTTCCGCGGGAGAGGGCGAGCAGTACTTC. Translating it yields CASSSAGEGEQYF.

This clonotype has at least ten counts. The gene calls are TRBV25-1 and TRBJ2-2, with 9 bases identical to TRBD1. In germline, CDR1 is MGHDK, CDR2 SYGVNS. The V and J ends lost 2 bases and 3 bases, in that order; junction bases with no gene match: 1. The CDR3 sequence is 15 residues long. The CDR3 region is CASSEGDRDTGELFF. CDR3 coding DNA: TGTGCCAGCAGTGAAGGGGACAGGGACACCGGGGAGCTGTTTTTT. Based on the CDR3 plus reference TRBV25-1 and TRBJ2-2, the full variable domain is EADIYQTPRYLVIGTGKKITLECSQTMGHDKMYWYQQDPGMELHLIHYSYGVNSTEKGDLSSESTVSRIRTEHFPLTLESARPSHTSQYLCASSEGDRDTGELFFGEGSRLTVL.

This clonotype was seen more than once but under ten times. This chain connects TRBV5-4 to TRBJ2-2; D remains ambiguous. The CDR3 runs 12 residues. The germline V gene encodes CDR1 SGHNT and CDR2 YYREEE (reference sequence). Trimming shortened V by 7 bases and J by 6 bases, and 10 bases separated the two germline ends. The CDR3 DNA reads TGTGCCAGCTCCGGGCGACCCGGGGAGCTGTTTTTT. Translated, it gives CASSGRPGELFF.

This clonotype was seen ten or more times. This chain joins TRBV5-1 and TRBJ2-1; possibly TRBD1 for D (6 bases). V dropped 6 bases and J dropped 0 bases, with 16 bases sitting between them. Germline V lookup: CDR1 SGHRS, CDR2 YFSETQ. This CDR3 spans 16 amino acids. The CDR3 spells CASNPQTGLSYNEQFF. The CDR3 coding sequence is TGCGCCAGCAACCCACAGACAGGCCTCTCCTACAATGAGCAGTTCTTC.

Only a few counts were recorded for this clonotype. V usage is TRBV4-1 and J usage is TRBJ1-1; the D is unclear. The CDR3 totals 14 residues. Germline values: CDR1 MGHRA, CDR2 YSYEKL. Deletions cut 0 bases from V and 10 bases from J, with 15 bases between. CDR3 region: CASSQDHLFARAFF. CDR3 sequence (DNA): TGCGCCAGCAGCCAAGATCACCTCTTTGCGCGAGCTTTCTTT.